The next 17 T cell receptor beta chains were all read from a single sample in a study of shared clonotypes between healthy human individuals. CD8 cells regarded as naive lacked CD45RO, were positively chosen for CCR7, and omitted terminally differentiated effector memory CD45RA+ cells. Libraries were prepared by immunoSEQ multiplex PCR; TCRdb keeps only in-frame clonotypes and omits some of them. The data hold hundreds of thousands of clones, with around 96% observed a single time. Sequencing was performed on naive CD8+ T cells sorted from blood. These receptor sequences come from a woman aged 25 to 45 in good health.

This chain connects TRBV27 to TRBJ2-1; 9 positions match TRBD2. The CDR3 runs 15 residues. CDR1 MNHEY and CDR2 SMNVEV come from the germline V gene (reference sequence). J lost 3 bases, V lost 5 bases, and 5 bases had no gene match. The CDR3, as DNA: TGTGCCAGCAGTCACGGGACTAGCCACTACAATGAGCAGTTCTTC. Amino acid sequence: CASSHGTSHYNEQFF.

The chain is built from TRBV19 and TRBJ1-1, with D maybe TRBD1 (5 bases). V lost 4 bases to trimming and J lost 1 base, with 7 bases between them. The CDR3 covers 13 residues. CDR1 is LNHDA and CDR2 is SQIVND in the germline V gene (reference sequence). The CDR3 region has the DNA TGTGCCAGTAGTAGTCAGGGGAACACTGAAGCTTTCTTT. Amino acid sequence: CASSSQGNTEAFF.

The chain couples TRBV27 to TRBJ2-7; D not certain. Looked up from germline, CDR1 is MNHEY and CDR2 is SMNVEV (reference sequence). The V end lost 8 bases, the J end lost 5 bases, and 10 bases lay between the germline ends. This CDR3 has 11 residues. CDR3: CASGPLNEQYF. The CDR3 DNA reads as TGTGCCAGCGGCCCTCTTAACGAGCAGTACTTC.

The rearrangement links TRBV9 to TRBJ2-1, with a possible D match to TRBD1 (5 bases). The V gene lost 3 bases and the J gene lost 5 bases, with 21 bases spanning the gap. The CDR3 contains 17 residues. Per germline, CDR1 SGDLS and CDR2 YYNGEE. The CDR3: CASSEWGRAFPNNEQFF. CDR3 in DNA: TGTGCCAGCAGCGAGTGGGGCCGGGCCTTCCCGAACAATGAGCAGTTCTTC.

The V gene is TRBV28, the J gene TRBJ2-2; either TRBD1 or TRBD2 may fit D (5 bases each). The CDR3 consists of 16 residues. Germline lookup yields CDR1 MDHEN and CDR2 SYDVKM. Deletions cut 3 bases from V and 7 bases from J, with 18 bases between. The CDR3, as DNA: TGTGCCAGCAGTTTCGCCGGAGGAGTAGACAGCGGGGAGCTGTTTTTT. It codes for CASSFAGGVDSGELFF.

The chain employs TRBV27 and TRBJ2-1; maybe TRBD2 (7 bases). V gave up 3 bases and J gave up 6 bases, with 15 bases separating them. CDR1 is MNHEY, CDR2 SMNVEV, per germline (reference sequence). The CDR3 sequence is 15 residues long. The CDR3 spells CASSFGGRGANEQFF. The CDR3 coding sequence is TGTGCCAGCAGTTTCGGAGGGAGGGGGGCCAATGAGCAGTTCTTC.

Only a few counts were recorded for this clone. The J gene is TRBJ2-7, the V gene TRBV9; D might be TRBD2 (6 bases). This CDR3 comprises 11 residues. V was cut by 7 bases and J by 4 bases, with 9 bases left in between. Looked up from germline, CDR1 is SGDLS and CDR2 is YYNGEE. CDR3 coding DNA: TGTGCCAGCGGGCGGGGATACGAGCAGTACTTC. Its protein is CASGRGYEQYF.

The chain is built from TRBV28 and TRBJ2-1, with 11 positions matching TRBD2. The J segment lost 5 bases and the V segment lost 5 bases, leaving 2 bases of the junction unmatched. From germline, CDR1 is MDHEN and CDR2 SYDVKM. This CDR3 is 14 amino acids long. CDR3 bases: TGTGCCAGCAGTGTAGCGGGAGGGGACAATGAGCAGTTCTTC. This sequence encodes CASSVAGGDNEQFF.

The CDR3 bases are TGTGCCATCAGTGAGTCGGCTAGCGGGCTGAGCGAGCAGTACTTC. It is translated as CAISESASGLSEQYF. This sequence joins TRBV10-3 and TRBJ2-7; 8 bases agree with TRBD2. J lost 6 bases, V lost 0 bases, and 7 bases had no gene match. The germline V gene has CDR1 ENHRY and CDR2 SYGVKD. This CDR3 region has 15 residues.

The chain uses TRBV18 and TRBJ2-1; 9 bases map to TRBD1. This CDR3 is 14 amino acids long. The V gene end was trimmed by 6 bases and the J gene end by 7 bases; junction bases not matched to a gene: 7. Germline V CDR1 and CDR2: KGHSH, LQKENI. In DNA, the CDR3 is TGTGCCAGCTCCTCGCCCGGGACAGGGAATGAGCAGTTCTTC. The encoded protein is CASSSPGTGNEQFF.

As regards this clone: This specimen includes other DNA sequences encoding the same CDR3. This chain links TRBV13 with TRBJ2-7; 9 positions agree with TRBD1. Germline V gene sequence: CDR1 PRHDT, CDR2 FYEKMQ (reference sequence). Trimming cost V 3 bases and J 3 bases; bases outside gene matches: 9. The CDR3 spans 16 residues. The CDR3 DNA reads as TGTGCCAGCAGCTTGGGGGGACAGGGCATTAGCTACGAGCAGTACTTC. It translates to CASSLGGQGISYEQYF.

Of note for this clone: The same CDR3 arises from other DNA sequences in this sample as well. The V call is TRBV9, the J call TRBJ1-4; no clear D gene. This CDR3 region has 15 residues. Germline-derived CDR1 and CDR2 are SGDLS and YYNGEE. Trimming cost V 0 bases and J 0 bases, with 6 bases left between them. CDR3 sequence (DNA): TGTGCCAGCAGCGTAGGAGGGTCAACTAATGAAAAACTGTTTTTT. Protein: CASSVGGSTNEKLFF.

The chain is built from TRBV19 and TRBJ1-2, with 7 bases that match TRBD1. Germline V CDR1 and CDR2: LNHDA, SQIVND (reference sequence). CDR3 length: 14 amino acids. V dropped 2 bases and J dropped 5; count of bases not matched to a gene: 5. As DNA, the CDR3 is TGTGCCAGTAGTATAACCGGGACAGCTTATGGCTACACCTTC. Amino acids: CASSITGTAYGYTF.

V usage is TRBV29-1 and J usage is TRBJ2-7; the match to TRBD2 covers 12 bases. Trimming removed 4 bases from V and 3 bases from J; junction bases left unmatched: 7. CDR1 SQVTM and CDR2 ANQGSEA come from the germline V gene. The length of the CDR3 is 15 residues. CDR3 bases: TGCAGCGTTGCGACTAGCGGGAGACCACACTACGAGCAGTACTTC. Translation: CSVATSGRPHYEQYF.

The chain joins TRBV14 to TRBJ2-1; D is ambiguous. CDR1 SGHDN and CDR2 FVKESK come from the germline V gene. The V end lost 5 bases, the J end lost 9 bases, and 14 bases lay between the germline ends. The CDR3 has 13 amino acids. This chain's CDR3 is CASSFGRMSEQFF. The DNA of the CDR3 is TGTGCCAGCAGCTTCGGGCGCATGAGTGAGCAGTTCTTC.

The chain couples TRBV11-2 to TRBJ2-7; TRBD1 matches 8 bases. This CDR3 is 16 amino acids long. Germline assignment: CDR1 SGHAT and CDR2 FQNNGV. V shed 0 bases, J shed 2 bases, and the junction held 6 bases outside the gene matches. The CDR3 loop is CASSLDGTGLTYEQYF. The DNA of the CDR3 is TGTGCCAGCAGCTTAGATGGGACAGGCCTAACCTACGAGCAGTACTTC.

The chain links TRBV10-3 to TRBJ2-7; D is unclear. V gave up 3 bases and J gave up 6 bases, with 12 bases separating them. CDR3 length equals 13 residues. Per the germline V gene, CDR1 is ENHRY and CDR2 is SYGVKD. This chain's CDR3 is CAISEPPGLEQYF. As DNA, the CDR3 is TGTGCCATCAGTGAACCCCCAGGCCTCGAGCAGTACTTC.